The clone carrying this TCR beta chain was detected ten times or more. No antigen is known for it. Each CDR3 protein is one row after TCRdb ran MiXCR on the 5' RACE reads. The table lists about 330,000 distinct CDR3 sequences, 6.5% to 10% of them singletons, with about 14% in the top ten. The CDR3 contains 14 residues. V lost 7 bases and J lost 1, with 11 bases in between. Looked up from germline, CDR1 is SGHRS and CDR2 is YFSETQ. This specimen comes from a study of CD8 T cells in ankylosing spondylitis. Regarding the study as a whole: Some of the motif variants had earlier been found in reactive arthritis patients' fluid and blood. Among TCR beta sequences, a motif of eight or nine highly homologous variants appeared characteristic of ankylosing spondylitis blood. Peripheral blood samples showed relatively rare disease-linked clones, and these clones were CD8+.

The chain has TRBV5-1 and TRBJ2-2; D is tentatively TRBD1 or TRBD2 (5 bases each). The receptor's source is a male donor with ankylosing spondylitis. The sample taken for sequencing was blood, either unsorted or a sorted T cell fraction (not recorded which). CDR3 protein: CASLRDENTGELFF. The CDR3 DNA sequence: TGCGCCAGCCTCCGGGACGAGAACACCGGGGAGCTGTTTTTT.